Shown below are 10 T cell receptor beta chains from a single sample sequenced in a study of T cell responses to AZD1222 COVID-19 vaccine. Sequenced by immunoSEQ multiplex PCR; TCRdb stores in-frame clones only, minus some. Among about 120,000 clones listed, around 90% were seen once. Source: peripheral blood, taken on day 0 of AZD1222 vaccination. These receptor sequences come from an adult in good health.

This chain links TRBV6-5 with TRBJ1-3; no clear D. V lost 7 bases and J lost 0, with 1 base in between. This CDR3 comprises 11 residues. The germline V gene has CDR1 MNHEY and CDR2 SVGAGI. The CDR3 loop is CASISGNTIYF. CDR3 coding DNA: TGTGCCAGCATCTCTGGAAACACCATATATTTT.

This sequence joins TRBV6-6 and TRBJ1-1; D ambiguous. Between the trimmed V and J ends, which lost 4 bases and 2 bases, there was a span of 8 bases. CDR1 MNHNY and CDR2 SVGAGI come from the germline V gene (reference sequence). CDR3 size: 13 residues. CDR3 nucleotide sequence: TGTGCCAGCAGTTCCTCTCATAACACTGAAGCTTTCTTT. Translating it yields CASSSSHNTEAFF.

The chain combines TRBV12-3 or TRBV12-4 with TRBJ2-7; D gene uncertain. The CDR3 consists of 13 residues. V was shortened by 5 bases and J by 3 bases, with 11 bases between the two germline ends. CDR3 DNA sequence: TGTGCCAGCAGTCCGCAAAGAATCTACGAGCAGTACTTC. Its protein is CASSPQRIYEQYF.

The chain is built from TRBV6-5 and TRBJ2-5; 8 bases fit TRBD1. Germline assignment: CDR1 MNHEY and CDR2 SVGAGI. Losses at the gene ends were 5 bases for V and 5 bases for J; bases not matched to a gene: 7. The length of the CDR3 is 14 residues. The CDR3 here is CASSQDRVGETQYF. The CDR3 DNA is TGTGCCAGCAGTCAGGACAGGGTCGGGGAGACCCAGTACTTC.

The CDR3 reads CASSYSRAGTEAFF. CDR3 nucleotides: TGTGCCAGCAGTTACAGCAGGGCTGGCACTGAAGCTTTCTTT. The J gene is TRBJ1-1, the V gene TRBV6-2 or TRBV6-3; tentative D call: TRBD1 (5 bases). Trimming shortened V by 2 bases and J by 4 bases, and 11 bases separated the two germline ends. This CDR3 has 14 amino acids. The germline gives CDR1 MNHEY, CDR2 SVGEGT.

Only a few counts were recorded for this clone. The gene calls are TRBV6-5 and TRBJ1-2; TRBD1 matches 8 bases. This CDR3 has 13 amino acids. V shed 5 bases, J shed 4 bases, and the junction held 3 bases outside the gene matches. From germline, CDR1 is MNHEY and CDR2 SVGAGI. The CDR3 bases are TGTGCCAGCAGTATCGGGACAGGCTATGGCTACACCTTC. Its protein is CASSIGTGYGYTF.

V gene TRBV6-5 combines with J gene TRBJ1-3, with D possibly TRBD1 on 6 matching bases. V lost 6 bases and J 0 bases, leaving 12 bases between the germline ends. The CDR3 consists of 15 residues. Germline loops: CDR1 MNHEY, CDR2 SVGAGI. The CDR3 DNA is TGTGCCAGCAGCAGAGGGGGATCCTCTGGAAACACCATATATTTT. This sequence encodes CASSRGGSSGNTIYF.

This clone was detected only a few times. The J gene is TRBJ2-6, the V gene TRBV5-5, with 10 bases lining up with TRBD1. Germline V gene data show CDR1 as SGHKS and CDR2 as YYEKEE (reference sequence). V lost 3 bases to trimming and J lost 3 bases; unmatched junction nucleotides: 9. This CDR3 is 18 amino acids long. DNA for the CDR3: TGTGCCAGCAGCTGGGCGGGACAGGGGTTCGTTGGGGCCAACGTCCTGACTTTC. As protein: CASSWAGQGFVGANVLTF.

Concerning this clone: Relative to the germline gene, one junction end is altered; a read error may explain this. The chain combines TRBV29-1 with TRBJ1-4; possible D gene TRBD1, 6 bases. Germline values: CDR1 SQVTM, CDR2 ANQGSEA. CDR3 length: 14 residues. The CDR3 spells CSAARRTGAEELFF. CDR3 DNA sequence: TGCAGCGCCGCCAGGAGGACGGGGGCTGAAGAACTGTTTTTT.

This clone was seen a few times. This chain links TRBV29-1 with TRBJ2-7, with D possibly being TRBD2 (5 bases). This CDR3 is 12 amino acids long. Germline assignment: CDR1 SQVTM and CDR2 ANQGSEA. The V end lost 4 bases, the J end lost 6 bases, and 13 bases lay between the germline ends. DNA of the CDR3: TGCAGCGTTGGATGGACTGCTAGCGAGCAGTACTTC. Protein: CSVGWTASEQYF.